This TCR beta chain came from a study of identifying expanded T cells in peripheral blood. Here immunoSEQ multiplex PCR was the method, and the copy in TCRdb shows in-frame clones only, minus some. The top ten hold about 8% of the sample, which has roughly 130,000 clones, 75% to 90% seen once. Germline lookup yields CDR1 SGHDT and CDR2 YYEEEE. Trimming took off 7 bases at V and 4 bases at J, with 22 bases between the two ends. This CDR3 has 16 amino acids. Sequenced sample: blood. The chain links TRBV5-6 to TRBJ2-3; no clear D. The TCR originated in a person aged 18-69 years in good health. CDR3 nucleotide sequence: TGTGCCAGCGGCGAAGTTAGAGCAAAAAGGGCAGATACGCAGTATTTT. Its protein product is CASGEVRAKRADTQYF.